This paragraph reports one T cell receptor (beta chain). CDR3 size: 15 residues. Trimming left V 1 base short and J 1 base short, with 8 bases between. Germline loops: CDR1 SEHNR, CDR2 FQNEAQ (reference sequence). Each CDR3 protein is one row after TCRdb ran MiXCR on the 5' RACE reads. The data hold 40,000 to 65,000 distinct CDR3 sequences, with around 24% observed a single time. The sequenced sample was tumor-infiltrating naive CD4+ T cells sorted from the breast tumor. Subset meaning: naive CD4+ T cells, CD4+CD45RA+CD25-. The chain recombines TRBV7-9 with TRBJ2-1; weak D call: TRBD1 (5 bases). This receptor was identified in a female donor with breast cancer. The CDR3 region is CASSLEGLSYNEQFF. In DNA form, the CDR3 reads TGTGCCAGCAGCTTAGAGGGGCTTTCCTACAATGAGCAGTTCTTC.